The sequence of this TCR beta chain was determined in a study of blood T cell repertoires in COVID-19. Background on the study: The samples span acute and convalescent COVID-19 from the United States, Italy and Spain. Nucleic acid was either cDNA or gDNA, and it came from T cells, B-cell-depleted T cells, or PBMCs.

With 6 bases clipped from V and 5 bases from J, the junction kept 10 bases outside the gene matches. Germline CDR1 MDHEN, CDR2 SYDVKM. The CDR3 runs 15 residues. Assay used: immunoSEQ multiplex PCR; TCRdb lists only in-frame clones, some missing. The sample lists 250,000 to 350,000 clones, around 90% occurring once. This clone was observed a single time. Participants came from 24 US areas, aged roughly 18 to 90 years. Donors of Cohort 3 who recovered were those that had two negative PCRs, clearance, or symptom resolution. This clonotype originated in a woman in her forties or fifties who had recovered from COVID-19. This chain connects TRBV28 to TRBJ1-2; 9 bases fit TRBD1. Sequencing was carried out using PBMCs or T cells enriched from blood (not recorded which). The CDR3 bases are TGTGCCAGCAGACGACCGACAGGGGGTATTTATGGCTACACCTTC. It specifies CASRRPTGGIYGYTF.